This T cell receptor (beta chain) comes out of a study of regulatory T cells in long-lasting Graves disease. The time point denotes: newly diagnosed GD, antithyroid drugs for less than 3 months. From PBMCs, RNA was extracted and then used to make the TCR library. In each case, Graves' disease was diagnosed per American Thyroid Association guidelines. This clonotype showed up many times. From germline, CDR1 is SNHLY and CDR2 FYNNEI. CDR3 length equals 13 residues. Trimming took 5 bases from V and 3 from J, leaving 10 bases between them. Library construction for TCR beta used iRepertoire HTBI primers and Arm-PCR of CDR3 regions. TCRdb reprocessed the multiplex PCR reads with MiXCR, giving one entry per CDR3 protein. This sample has around 480,000 distinct CDR3 sequences; approximately 16% occur once, and the top ten carry around 25%. The sample was also linked to a second study, of T cells in Graves' hyperthyroidism and ophthalmopathy.

The clonotype originates from a woman aged 35-60 years with Graves disease. The rearrangement joins TRBV2 to TRBJ1-2; TRBD1 might be the D (5 bases). Source: peripheral blood mononuclear cells (PBMCs), taken at new diagnosis, from a patient treated with antithyroid drugs. The CDR3 region is CASSPGLDYGYTF. Written as DNA, the CDR3 is TGTGCCAGCAGTCCGGGGCTCGACTATGGCTACACCTTC.